This TCR beta chain came from a study of kidney transplant recipient with SARS-CoV-2 infection. This clonotype was seen ten or more times. Each CDR3 protein is one row after TCRdb ran MiXCR on the reads. The sample holds about 250,000 distinct CDR3 sequences, more than 25% seen once. The V and J ends lost 3 bases and 4 bases, in that order; junction bases with no gene match: 9. Germline CDR1 KGHSH, CDR2 LQKENI. The CDR3 runs 16 residues. The chain joins TRBV18 to TRBJ2-7, with TRBD1 matching over 10 bases. The receptor was derived from a young adult male patient who had COVID-19 and was a kidney transplant recipient. The graft donor may have contributed some T cells. Source: a blood sample, taken at baseline and on day 111 from a kidney transplant recipient. The CDR3 is CASSPVGTGVRYEQYF. CDR3 in DNA: TGTGCCAGCTCACCGGTTGGGACAGGGGTCAGGTACGAGCAGTACTTC.